This T cell receptor beta chain was identified in a study of cytomegalovirus exposure and HLA in healthy donors. Study-wide results and limits: Earlier analysis looked at TCR beta V segments, and most were productive about 87% or about 30% of the time.

It was with 60 Vbeta and 13 Jbeta primers that the PCR ran. Data came from immunoSEQ multiplex PCR; TCRdb stores just in-frame clones and leaves some out. There are 85,000 to 130,000 clones in the sample; 80% to 90% occur only once, and 0.9% to 1.5% lies in the top ten. The CDR3 covers 14 residues. Germline V CDR1 and CDR2: SQVTM, ANQGSEA. The junction had 5 bases not matched to a gene; V was cut back by 3 bases and J by 1 base. Notes on this clone: Its antigen remains unknown.

The chain has TRBV29-1 and TRBJ2-5, with 7 bases fitting TRBD1. Sequenced material: PBMCs. This TCR derives from a woman aged 18-29 years in good health and CMV-seronegative. In DNA form, the CDR3 reads TGCAGCGTTGACCCAGGGACAGCCCAAGAGACCCAGTACTTC. This translates into CSVDPGTAQETQYF.